This paragraph covers one T cell receptor beta chain sequence. With 4 bases clipped from V and 6 bases from J, the junction kept 4 bases outside the gene matches. The CDR3 runs 15 residues. Per the germline V gene, CDR1 is MNHNY and CDR2 is SVGAGI (reference sequence). The entry originates in a study of blood T cell repertoires in COVID-19. Study overall: Sources were T cells, B-cell-depleted T cells, or PBMCs; the material itself was cDNA or gDNA.

Some clones are missing from TCRdb's copy, which holds only in-frame ones; the method was immunoSEQ multiplex PCR. The sample has about 130,000 clones, about four fifths seen once; the top ten hold 3% to 3.5%. Sequences were obtained from peripheral blood. The sequence came from a woman of 80 years or more with acute or convalescent COVID-19. The chain is built from TRBV6-6 and TRBJ2-1; 12 bases map to TRBD1. The CDR3 loop is CASSSGTGGRNEQFF. The CDR3, as DNA: TGTGCCAGCAGTTCCGGGACAGGGGGCCGCAATGAGCAGTTCTTC.